The clone carrying this T cell receptor (beta chain) appeared a single time. The source of the sample is a study of shared T cell receptors in the human thymus. TCRdb's table, derived via immunoSEQ multiplex PCR, lists solely in-frame clones and lacks some. The sample lists hundreds of thousands of clones; 70% to 90% were seen once. Germline CDR1 is MNHEY and CDR2 is SVGAGI. The CDR3 length is 13 residues. Deletions cut 7 bases from V and 7 bases from J, with 14 bases between. The same data also went into a second study, on human thymus T cells. From that study: Those donating were healthy Finnish infants in corrective surgery for congenital heart defects. Obtained as resections during corrective heart surgery, the thymus tissue was then studied. V and J gene usage appeared biased in thymic and blood repertoires. Overlap was high between thymic repertoires from unrelated individuals, as reported in related research.

The receptor comes from a boy less than two years old with a congenital heart defect. The sample taken for sequencing was thymocytes. V gene TRBV6-5 combines with J gene TRBJ2-1, with D maybe TRBD2 (5 bases). CDR3 sequence: CASIREERNEQFF. The CDR3 coding sequence is TGTGCCAGCATTCGGGAAGAGAGGAATGAGCAGTTCTTC.